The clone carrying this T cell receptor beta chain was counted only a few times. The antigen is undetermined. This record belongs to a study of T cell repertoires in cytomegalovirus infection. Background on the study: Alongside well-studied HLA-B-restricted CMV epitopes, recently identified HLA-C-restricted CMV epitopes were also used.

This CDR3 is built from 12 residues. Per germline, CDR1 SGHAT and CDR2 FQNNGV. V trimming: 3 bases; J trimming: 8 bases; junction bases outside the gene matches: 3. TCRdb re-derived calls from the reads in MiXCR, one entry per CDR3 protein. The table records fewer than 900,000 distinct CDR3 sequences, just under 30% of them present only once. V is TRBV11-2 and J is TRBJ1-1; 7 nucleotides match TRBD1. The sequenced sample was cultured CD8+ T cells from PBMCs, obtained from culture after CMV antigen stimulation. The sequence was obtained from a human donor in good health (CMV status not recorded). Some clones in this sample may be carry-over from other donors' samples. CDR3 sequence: CASSFPTGEAFF. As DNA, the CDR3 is TGTGCCAGCAGCTTTCCGACAGGGGAAGCTTTCTTT.